This paragraph reports one T cell receptor (beta chain). A UMI-containing oligonucleotide was joined by 3' ligation to the TCR cDNA template. Whole blood, 2.5 ml, came from adult healthy volunteers. These data are taken from a study of naive and memory T cell subsets. Four PCR rounds used nested alpha and beta constant region primers plus the SP2 primer. Reverse transcription of blood and skin TCR RNA was primed at alpha and beta constant regions. TCRdb analysed the 5' RACE reads with MiXCR anew, one entry per CDR3 protein. Here the sample spans about 60,000 distinct CDR3 sequences, more than 6.5% being singletons. The clonotype originates from a female donor in good health.

CDR3 region: CASSSSEAFF. The CDR3 DNA sequence: TGTGCCAGCAGCTCGTCTGAAGCTTTCTTT. The V call is TRBV13, the J call TRBJ1-1, with no clear D. The ends were cut back, 4 bases at V and 6 bases at J, with 3 bases in the middle. The CDR3 length is 10 residues. The germline CDR1 and CDR2 sequences are PRHDT and FYEKMQ (reference sequence). The full variable domain, its missing parts supplied by reference TRBV13 and TRBJ1-1, is AAGVIQSPRHLIKEKRETATLKCYPIPRHDTVYWYQQGPGQDPQFLISFYEKMQSDKGSIPDRFSAQQFSDYHSELNMSSLELGDSALYFCASSSSEAFFGQGTRLTVV.